Listed below are T cell receptor beta chains from one sample, sequenced in a study of T cells after somatic rescue of genetic block. Profiling relied on immunoSEQ multiplex PCR, and the TCRdb table lists in-frame clones only, not all of them. This sample has about 14,000 clones, with around three quarters found just once. What was sequenced was peripheral blood mononuclear cells (PBMCs). These receptors all stem from a boy aged 5-17 years. The CDR3 runs from the conserved cysteine through the conserved F or W. The D gene is left open where the match is weak. The size entry is marked missing in some rows and otherwise reads once, few, many or a size class.

abundance: -; d_gene: -; j_gene: TRBJ1-2; v_gene: TRBV7-9; CDR3aa: CASSLAADNYGYTF; CDR3nt: TGTGCCAGCAGCTTAGCGGCGGATAACTATGGCTACACCTTC
abundance: -; d_gene: -; j_gene: TRBJ2-7; v_gene: TRBV18; CDR3aa: CASSKQGGEIYEQYF; CDR3nt: TGTGCCAGCTCGAAGCAAGGGGGGGAAATCTACGAGCAGTACTTC
abundance: -; d_gene: -; j_gene: TRBJ2-7; v_gene: TRBV5-4; CDR3aa: CASSLVPGVSYEQYF; CDR3nt: TGTGCCAGCAGCTTGGTGCCAGGGGTGAGCTACGAGCAGTACTTC
abundance: few; d_gene: -; j_gene: TRBJ2-7; v_gene: TRBV14; CDR3aa: CASSSGSQDYEQYF; CDR3nt: TGTGCCAGCAGCTCCGGGTCCCAAGACTACGAGCAGTACTTC
abundance: -; d_gene: -; j_gene: TRBJ2-3; v_gene: TRBV7-9; CDR3aa: CASSFTGRLDTQYF; CDR3nt: TGTGCCAGCAGCTTTACCGGGAGATTAGATACGCAGTATTTT
abundance: once; d_gene: TRBD2; j_gene: TRBJ2-1; v_gene: TRBV7-3; CDR3aa: CASSLRLAGVNEQFF; CDR3nt: TGTGCCAGCAGCTTACGTCTAGCGGGAGTCAATGAGCAGTTCTTC
abundance: few; d_gene: -; j_gene: TRBJ1-3; v_gene: TRBV5-4; CDR3aa: CASSLFGTSGNTIYF; CDR3nt: TGTGCCAGCAGCTTGTTTGGAACCTCTGGAAACACCATATATTTT
abundance: -; d_gene: -; j_gene: TRBJ1-4; v_gene: TRBV11-2; CDR3aa: CASSLGSSGLGNEKLFF; CDR3nt: TGTGCCAGCAGCTTAGGGTCTTCAGGGTTGGGTAATGAAAAACTGTTTTTT
abundance: -; d_gene: -; j_gene: TRBJ2-5; v_gene: TRBV10-3; CDR3aa: CAISGTGIGTQYF; CDR3nt: TGTGCCATCAGTGGTACAGGGATTGGGACCCAGTACTTC
abundance: once; d_gene: TRBD2; j_gene: TRBJ2-5; v_gene: TRBV7-7; CDR3aa: CASSLQSGRAVETQYF; CDR3nt: TGTGCTAGCAGCTTGCAGAGCGGGAGGGCCGTAGAGACCCAGTACTTC
abundance: once; d_gene: -; j_gene: TRBJ2-7; v_gene: TRBV19; CDR3aa: CASSLTVGPSYEQYF; CDR3nt: TGTGCCAGTAGTCTCACCGTCGGACCCTCCTACGAGCAGTACTTC
abundance: -; d_gene: -; j_gene: TRBJ2-5; v_gene: TRBV4-1; CDR3aa: CASSQPILASVGETQYF; CDR3nt: TGCGCCAGCAGCCAACCGATACTAGCATCGGTGGGGGAGACCCAGTACTTC
abundance: few; d_gene: TRBD1; j_gene: TRBJ2-7; v_gene: TRBV19; CDR3aa: CASSISSRTGAYEQYF; CDR3nt: TGTGCCAGTAGTATTTCCTCCAGGACAGGGGCCTACGAGCAGTACTTC
abundance: few; d_gene: -; j_gene: TRBJ1-1; v_gene: TRBV6-1; CDR3aa: CASSARDTRNTEAFF; CDR3nt: TGTGCCAGCAGTGCTCGGGACACCAGGAACACTGAAGCTTTCTTT
abundance: few; d_gene: -; j_gene: TRBJ2-3; v_gene: TRBV7-9; CDR3aa: CASSLGTGGADTQYF; CDR3nt: TGTGCCAGCAGCTTAGGGACAGGAGGGGCAGATACGCAGTATTTT
abundance: once; d_gene: TRBD1; j_gene: TRBJ2-7; v_gene: TRBV6-6; CDR3aa: CASSRDRVAYEQYF; CDR3nt: TGTGCCAGCAGTAGGGACAGGGTCGCCTACGAGCAGTACTTC
abundance: -; d_gene: -; j_gene: TRBJ2-3; v_gene: TRBV18; CDR3aa: CASSPMRGPTTDTQYF; CDR3nt: TGTGCCAGCTCACCAATGCGGGGGCCTACCACAGATACGCAGTATTTT
abundance: -; d_gene: -; j_gene: TRBJ2-7; v_gene: TRBV18; CDR3aa: CASSTSYEQYF; CDR3nt: TGTGCCAGCTCAACCTCCTACGAGCAGTACTTC
abundance: -; d_gene: -; j_gene: TRBJ2-7; v_gene: TRBV9; CDR3aa: CASSGDGFAYEQYF; CDR3nt: TGTGCCAGCAGTGGGGACGGATTTGCCTACGAGCAGTACTTC
abundance: -; d_gene: TRBD1; j_gene: TRBJ2-4; v_gene: TRBV11-2; CDR3aa: CASSQDSGGRAKNIQYF; CDR3nt: TGTGCCAGCAGCCAAGATTCAGGGGGAAGAGCCAAAAACATTCAGTACTTC
abundance: medium-sized; d_gene: -; j_gene: TRBJ2-7; v_gene: TRBV5-1; CDR3aa: CASSLGQLSYEQYF; CDR3nt: TGCGCCAGCAGCTTGGGACAGCTCTCCTACGAGCAGTACTTC
abundance: -; d_gene: -; j_gene: TRBJ2-7; v_gene: TRBV9; CDR3aa: CASSVGTTSGDEQYF; CDR3nt: TGTGCCAGCAGCGTCGGGACTACCTCAGGGGACGAGCAGTACTTC
abundance: -; d_gene: TRBD1; j_gene: TRBJ2-7; v_gene: TRBV11-1; CDR3aa: CASRIGGTASYEQYF; CDR3nt: TGTGCCAGCAGGATAGGTGGGACAGCCTCCTACGAGCAGTACTTC
abundance: -; d_gene: -; j_gene: TRBJ1-1; v_gene: TRBV6-1; CDR3aa: CASNLQRGLNTEAFF; CDR3nt: TGTGCCAGCAATTTACAGCGGGGCCTGAACACTGAAGCTTTCTTT
abundance: few; d_gene: -; j_gene: TRBJ2-5; v_gene: TRBV11-3; CDR3aa: CASSRQGQETQYF; CDR3nt: TGTGCCAGCAGCCGCCAGGGCCAAGAGACCCAGTACTTC
abundance: -; d_gene: -; j_gene: TRBJ2-7; v_gene: TRBV7-9; CDR3aa: CASSLGQGLYYEQYF; CDR3nt: TGTGCCAGCAGCTTAGGGCAGGGTTTGTACTACGAGCAGTACTTC
abundance: -; d_gene: TRBD1; j_gene: TRBJ2-1; v_gene: TRBV7-3; CDR3aa: CASSLWDSSYNEQFF; CDR3nt: TGTGCCAGCAGCTTATGGGACAGTTCCTACAATGAGCAGTTCTTC
abundance: -; d_gene: -; j_gene: TRBJ1-2; v_gene: TRBV7-3; CDR3aa: CASIEMDGTSYGYTF; CDR3nt: TGTGCCAGCATCGAGATGGACGGCACTAGCTATGGCTACACCTTC
abundance: -; d_gene: -; j_gene: TRBJ1-2; v_gene: TRBV7-9; CDR3aa: CASSSRRYANYGYTF; CDR3nt: TGTGCCAGCAGCTCCCGGCGGTACGCTAACTATGGCTACACCTTC
abundance: medium-sized; d_gene: TRBD2; j_gene: TRBJ2-1; v_gene: TRBV4-1; CDR3aa: CASSPPEGGLAGTGGMPNEQFF; CDR3nt: TGCGCCAGCAGCCCCCCAGAGGGCGGACTAGCGGGAACCGGAGGGATGCCCAATGAGCAGTTCTTC
abundance: -; d_gene: -; j_gene: TRBJ1-2; v_gene: TRBV5-5; CDR3aa: CASSLAQGGYGYTF; CDR3nt: TGTGCCAGCAGCTTGGCCCAGGGAGGCTATGGCTACACCTTC
abundance: -; d_gene: -; j_gene: TRBJ1-2; v_gene: TRBV5-5; CDR3aa: CASSLPGLNYGYTF; CDR3nt: TGTGCCAGCAGCCTGCCAGGGCTAAACTATGGCTACACCTTC
abundance: -; d_gene: TRBD1; j_gene: TRBJ2-7; v_gene: TRBV19; CDR3aa: CASSYRTGGPYEQYF; CDR3nt: TGTGCCAGTAGTTATCGGACAGGGGGTCCTTACGAGCAGTACTTC
abundance: -; d_gene: -; j_gene: TRBJ2-3; v_gene: TRBV9; CDR3aa: CASSFWGKPTDTQYF; CDR3nt: TGTGCCAGCAGCTTTTGGGGGAAGCCCACAGATACGCAGTATTTT
abundance: -; d_gene: TRBD1; j_gene: TRBJ1-1; v_gene: TRBV5-1; CDR3aa: CASSLAEGGEVEAFF; CDR3nt: TGCGCCAGCAGCTTGGCCGAAGGGGGCGAGGTTGAAGCTTTCTTT
abundance: few; d_gene: -; j_gene: TRBJ2-3; v_gene: TRBV29-1; CDR3aa: CSVEGVTDTQYF; CDR3nt: TGCAGCGTTGAAGGGGTCACAGATACGCAGTATTTT
abundance: -; d_gene: -; j_gene: TRBJ1-6; v_gene: TRBV4-1; CDR3aa: CASSQGETGYSPLHF; CDR3nt: TGCGCCAGCAGCCAAGGGGAAACGGGGTATTCACCCCTCCACTTT
abundance: -; d_gene: -; j_gene: TRBJ2-1; v_gene: TRBV27; CDR3aa: CASRDIDRYNEQFF; CDR3nt: TGTGCCAGCCGCGACATCGACAGGTACAATGAGCAGTTCTTC
abundance: -; d_gene: TRBD2; j_gene: TRBJ2-1; v_gene: TRBV5-5; CDR3aa: CASSFRLAGPLNEQFF; CDR3nt: TGTGCCAGCAGCTTTCGACTAGCGGGCCCTCTAAATGAGCAGTTCTTC
abundance: -; d_gene: -; j_gene: TRBJ1-5; v_gene: TRBV6-1; CDR3aa: CASSDPGDVLSNQPQHF; CDR3nt: TGTGCCAGCAGTGACCCGGGGGACGTATTGAGCAATCAGCCCCAGCATTTT
abundance: few; d_gene: -; j_gene: TRBJ2-7; v_gene: TRBV5-1; CDR3aa: CASSLLVGGTGEQYF; CDR3nt: TGCGCCAGCAGCCTTCTGGTTGGGGGGACGGGCGAGCAGTACTTC
abundance: -; d_gene: -; j_gene: TRBJ2-2; v_gene: TRBV28; CDR3aa: CASRPPIRNTGELFF; CDR3nt: TGTGCCAGCAGACCCCCTATTCGAAACACCGGGGAGCTGTTTTTT
abundance: -; d_gene: -; j_gene: TRBJ1-6; v_gene: TRBV28; CDR3aa: CASSLGVHQDSRSPLHF; CDR3nt: TGTGCCAGCAGTTTAGGCGTTCACCAAGATTCTAGGTCACCCCTCCACTTT
abundance: once; d_gene: TRBD2; j_gene: TRBJ2-7; v_gene: TRBV28; CDR3aa: CASRPYASGAYEQYF; CDR3nt: TGTGCCAGCAGACCTTATGCTAGCGGAGCCTACGAGCAGTACTTC
abundance: -; d_gene: -; j_gene: TRBJ2-7; v_gene: TRBV6-5; CDR3aa: CASSEGYEQYF; CDR3nt: TGTGCCAGCAGTGAGGGGTACGAGCAGTACTTC
abundance: -; d_gene: -; j_gene: TRBJ2-7; v_gene: TRBV5-1; CDR3aa: CASSLAPIYEQYF; CDR3nt: TGCGCCAGCAGCTTGGCCCCGATCTACGAGCAGTACTTC
abundance: -; d_gene: -; j_gene: TRBJ1-2; v_gene: TRBV7-9; CDR3aa: CASSLTAGTLNYGYTF; CDR3nt: TGTGCCAGCAGCCTTACAGCCGGGACACTAAACTATGGCTACACCTTC
abundance: -; d_gene: TRBD1; j_gene: TRBJ2-3; v_gene: TRBV5-1; CDR3aa: CASSLGTGETDTQYF; CDR3nt: TGCGCCAGCAGCTTGGGGACAGGGGAGACAGATACGCAGTATTTT
abundance: -; d_gene: -; j_gene: TRBJ2-5; v_gene: TRBV20-1; CDR3aa: CSARVGETQYF; CDR3nt: TGCAGTGCTAGAGTGGGGGAGACCCAGTACTTC
abundance: -; d_gene: TRBD1; j_gene: TRBJ1-5; v_gene: TRBV2; CDR3aa: CASSPGDSTNQPQHF; CDR3nt: TGTGCCAGCAGTCCCGGGGACAGCACTAATCAGCCCCAGCATTTT
abundance: -; d_gene: TRBD2; j_gene: TRBJ2-5; v_gene: TRBV28; CDR3aa: CASALGLAGPQETQYF; CDR3nt: TGTGCCAGCGCCCTGGGACTAGCGGGGCCCCAAGAGACCCAGTACTTC